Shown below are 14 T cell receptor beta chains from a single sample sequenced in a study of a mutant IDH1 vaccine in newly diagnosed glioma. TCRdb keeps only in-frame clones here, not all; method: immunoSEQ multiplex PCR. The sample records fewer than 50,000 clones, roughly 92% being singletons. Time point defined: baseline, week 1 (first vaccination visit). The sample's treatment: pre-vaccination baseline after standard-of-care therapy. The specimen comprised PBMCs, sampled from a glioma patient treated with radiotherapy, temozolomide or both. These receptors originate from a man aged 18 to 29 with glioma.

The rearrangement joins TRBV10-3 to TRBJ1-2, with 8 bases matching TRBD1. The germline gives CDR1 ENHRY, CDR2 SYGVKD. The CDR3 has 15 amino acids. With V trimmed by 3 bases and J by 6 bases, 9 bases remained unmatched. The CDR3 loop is CAISDQDRVGNGYTF. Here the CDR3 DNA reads TGTGCCATCAGTGATCAGGACAGGGTTGGGAATGGCTACACCTTC.

The CDR3 loop is CASSYGGLSGNTIYF. The CDR3 coding sequence is TGTGCCAGCAGTTATGGGGGGCTCTCTGGAAACACCATATATTTT. V is TRBV6-5 and J is TRBJ1-3, with a tentative D call TRBD1 (6 bases). The CDR3 sequence is 15 residues long. Germline-derived CDR1 and CDR2 are MNHEY and SVGAGI. V was cut by 3 bases and J by 0 bases, with 9 bases left in between.

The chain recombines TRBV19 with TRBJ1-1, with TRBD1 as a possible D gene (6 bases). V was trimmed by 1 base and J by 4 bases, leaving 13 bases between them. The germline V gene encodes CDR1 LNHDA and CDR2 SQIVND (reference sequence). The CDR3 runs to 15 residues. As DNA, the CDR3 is TGTGCCAGTAGTATAGGCAAAATGGGGGCCACTGAAGCTTTCTTT. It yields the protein CASSIGKMGATEAFF.

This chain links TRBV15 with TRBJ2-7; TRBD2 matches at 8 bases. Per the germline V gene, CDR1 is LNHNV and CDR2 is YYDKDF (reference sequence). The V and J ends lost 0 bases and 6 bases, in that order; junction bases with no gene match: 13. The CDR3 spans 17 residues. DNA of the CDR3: TGTGCCACCAGCAGAGATGCGGCGGGAGGTTGGAGGGCCGAGCAGTACTTC. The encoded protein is CATSRDAAGGWRAEQYF.

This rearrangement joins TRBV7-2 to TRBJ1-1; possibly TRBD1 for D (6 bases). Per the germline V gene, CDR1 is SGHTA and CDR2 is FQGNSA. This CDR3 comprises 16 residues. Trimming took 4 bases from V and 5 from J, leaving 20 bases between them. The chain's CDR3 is CASSWNSAGAGTEAFF. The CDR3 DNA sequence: TGTGCCAGCAGCTGGAACTCCGCGGGGGCGGGGACTGAAGCTTTCTTT.

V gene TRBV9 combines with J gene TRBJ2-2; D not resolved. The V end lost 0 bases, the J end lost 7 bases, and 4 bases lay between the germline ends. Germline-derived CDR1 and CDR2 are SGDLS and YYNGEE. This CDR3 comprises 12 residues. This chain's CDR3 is CASSVVGGELFF. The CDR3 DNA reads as TGTGCCAGCAGCGTAGTCGGCGGGGAGCTGTTTTTT.

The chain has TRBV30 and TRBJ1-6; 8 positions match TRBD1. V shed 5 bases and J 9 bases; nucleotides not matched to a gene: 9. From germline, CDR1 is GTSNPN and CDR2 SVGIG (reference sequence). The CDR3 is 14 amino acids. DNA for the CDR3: TGTGCCTGGGCCCACGGACAGGGTGGTTCACCCCTCCACTTT. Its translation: CAWAHGQGGSPLHF.

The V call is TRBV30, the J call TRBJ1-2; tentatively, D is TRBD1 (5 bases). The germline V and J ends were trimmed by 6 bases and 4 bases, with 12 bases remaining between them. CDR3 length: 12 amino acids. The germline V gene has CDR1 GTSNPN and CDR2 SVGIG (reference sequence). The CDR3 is CACNLGGYGYTF. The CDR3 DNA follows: TGTGCCTGCAACCTTGGGGGCTATGGCTACACCTTC.

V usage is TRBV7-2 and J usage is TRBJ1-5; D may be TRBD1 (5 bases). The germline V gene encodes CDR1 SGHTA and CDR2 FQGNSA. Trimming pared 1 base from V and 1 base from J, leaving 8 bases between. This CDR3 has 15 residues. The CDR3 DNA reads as TGTGCCAGCAGCTTAGGTGAGGGGAGCAATCAGCCCCAGCATTTT. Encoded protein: CASSLGEGSNQPQHF.

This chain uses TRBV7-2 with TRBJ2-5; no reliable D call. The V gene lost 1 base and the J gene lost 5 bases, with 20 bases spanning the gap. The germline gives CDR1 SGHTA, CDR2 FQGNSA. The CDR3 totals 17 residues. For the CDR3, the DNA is TGTGCCAGCAGCTTAGGAACCGGCCCCACGGCCTCGGAGACCCAGTACTTC. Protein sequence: CASSLGTGPTASETQYF. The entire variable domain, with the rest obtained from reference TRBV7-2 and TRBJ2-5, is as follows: GAGVSQSPSNKVTEKGKDVELRCDPISGHTALYWYRQSLGQGLEFLIYFQGNSAPDKSGLPSDRFSAERTGGSVSTLTIQRTQQEDSAVYLCASSLGTGPTASETQYFGPGTRLLVL.

CDR3 nucleotide sequence: TGTGCCAGCAGCCCCGGGACAGGGTATACTGAAGCTTTCTTT. Translating gives CASSPGTGYTEAFF. The chain carries TRBV6-5 and TRBJ1-1, with 9 positions matching TRBD1. The CDR3 loop spans 14 amino acids. In germline, CDR1 is MNHEY, CDR2 SVGAGI. Trimming at V came to 6 bases and at J to 5 bases, leaving 7 bases not matched to a gene.

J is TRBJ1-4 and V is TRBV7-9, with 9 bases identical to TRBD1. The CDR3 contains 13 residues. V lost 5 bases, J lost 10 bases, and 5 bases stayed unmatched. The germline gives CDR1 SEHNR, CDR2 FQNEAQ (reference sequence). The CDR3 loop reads CASSPGQGGKLFF. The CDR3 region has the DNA TGTGCCAGCAGCCCGGGACAGGGAGGAAAACTGTTTTTT.

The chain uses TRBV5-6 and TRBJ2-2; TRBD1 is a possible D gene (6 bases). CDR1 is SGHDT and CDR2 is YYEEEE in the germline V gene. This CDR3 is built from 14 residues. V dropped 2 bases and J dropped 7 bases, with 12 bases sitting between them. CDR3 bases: TGTGCCAGCAGCTTAGGCGGCAGGGGCGGGGAGCTGTTTTTT. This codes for CASSLGGRGGELFF. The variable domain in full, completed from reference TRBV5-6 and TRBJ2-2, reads DAGVTQSPTHLIKTRGQQVTLRCSPKSGHDTVSWYQQALGQGPQFIFQYYEEEERQRGNFPDRFSGHQFPNYSSELNVNALLLGDSALYLCASSLGGRGGELFFGEGSRLTVL.

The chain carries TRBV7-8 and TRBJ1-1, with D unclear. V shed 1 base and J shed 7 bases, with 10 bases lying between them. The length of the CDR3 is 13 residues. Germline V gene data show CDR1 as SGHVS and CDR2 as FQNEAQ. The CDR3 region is CASSLVAGHEAFF. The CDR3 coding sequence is TGTGCCAGCAGCTTAGTAGCAGGCCATGAAGCTTTCTTT.